This T cell receptor (beta chain) was found in a study of blood T cell repertoires in COVID-19. Background on the study: The samples span acute and convalescent COVID-19 from the United States, Italy and Spain. PBMCs, B-cell-depleted T cells, or T cells were the source of the cDNA or gDNA that made up the material.

This clone was observed once. Trimming removed 3 bases from V and 2 bases from J, with 5 bases in between. This CDR3 is built from 13 residues. Germline V gene data show CDR1 as SGHRS and CDR2 as YFSETQ. As handled by the study authors: Amplification of reference gene primers was used by the study to estimate nucleated cell counts. Sequencing used immunoSEQ multiplex PCR; TCRdb keeps in-frame clones, though not all of them. That table is the source of V, J and clone size, and D and trimming were worked out from the DNA. The sample holds fewer than 180,000 clones, 80% to 90% seen once. The sequence came from a man between 65 and 85 years old with acute or convalescent COVID-19. Sequenced material: peripheral blood. This chain uses TRBV5-1 with TRBJ2-2; possibly TRBD2 for D (5 bases). CDR3 DNA sequence: TGCGCCAGCAGCTGGACTAACACCGGGGAGCTGTTTTTT. Translating gives CASSWTNTGELFF.